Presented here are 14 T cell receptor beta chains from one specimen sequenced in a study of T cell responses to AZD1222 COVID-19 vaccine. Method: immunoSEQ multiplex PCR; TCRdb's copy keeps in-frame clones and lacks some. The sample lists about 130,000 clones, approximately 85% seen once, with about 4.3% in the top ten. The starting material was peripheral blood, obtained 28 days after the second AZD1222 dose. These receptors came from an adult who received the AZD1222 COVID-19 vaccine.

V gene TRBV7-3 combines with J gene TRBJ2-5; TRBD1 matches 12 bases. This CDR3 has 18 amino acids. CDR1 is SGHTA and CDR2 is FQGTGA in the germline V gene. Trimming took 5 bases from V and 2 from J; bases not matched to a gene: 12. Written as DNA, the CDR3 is TGTGCCAGCAGCCCCGGGACAGGGGGCTTCGGTGGGCAAGAGACCCAGTACTTC. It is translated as CASSPGTGGFGGQETQYF. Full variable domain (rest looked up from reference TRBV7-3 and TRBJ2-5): GAGVSQTPSNKVTEKGKYVELRCDPISGHTALYWYRQSLGQGPEFLIYFQGTGAADDSGLPNDRFFAVRPEGSVSTLKIQRTERGDSAVYLCASSPGTGGFGGQETQYFGPGTRLLVL.

The DNA for the CDR3 is TGTGCCAGCAGCTTATTGGCCCCGCAATCCTACAATGAGCAGTTCTTC. Translation gives CASSLLAPQSYNEQFF. V usage is TRBV7-2 and J usage is TRBJ2-1; D remains unclear. CDR1 is SGHTA and CDR2 is FQGNSA in the germline V gene. V was clipped by 2 bases and J by 1 base, with 12 bases between them. The CDR3 sequence is 16 residues long.

The CDR3 DNA reads as TGTGCCAGCCGTACAGGGGCCAACTATGGCTACACCTTC. It encodes CASRTGANYGYTF. The rearrangement uses TRBV18 and TRBJ1-2; 7 bases are shared with TRBD1. The V gene's germline CDR1 is KGHSH and CDR2 LQKENI. V was pared by 8 bases and J by 2 bases, with 5 bases of the junction left unmatched. CDR3 length equals 13 residues. Using reference TRBV18 and TRBJ1-2 for the parts outside the CDR3, the full variable domain is NAGVMQNPRHLVRRRGQEARLRCSPMKGHSHVYWYRQLPEEGLKFMVYLQKENIIDESGMPKERFSAEFPKEGPSILRIQQVVRGDSAAYFCASRTGANYGYTFGSGTRLTVV.

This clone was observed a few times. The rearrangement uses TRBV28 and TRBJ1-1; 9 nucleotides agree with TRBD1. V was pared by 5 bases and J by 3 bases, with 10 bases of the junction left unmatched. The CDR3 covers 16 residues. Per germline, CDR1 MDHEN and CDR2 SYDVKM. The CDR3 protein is CASSLLPQGAYTEAFF. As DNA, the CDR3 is TGTGCCAGCAGTCTTCTACCACAGGGGGCTTACACTGAAGCTTTCTTT. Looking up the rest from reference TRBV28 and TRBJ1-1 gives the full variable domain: DVKVTQSSRYLVKRTGEKVFLECVQDMDHENMFWYRQDPGLGLRLIYFSYDVKMKEKGDIPEGYSVSREKKERFSLILESASTNQTSMYLCASSLLPQGAYTEAFFGQGTRLTVV.

The chain's CDR3 is CASSQTGPGNSPLHF. The DNA of the CDR3 is TGTGCCAGCAGCCAAACAGGGCCTGGGAATTCACCCCTCCACTTT. This chain connects TRBV3-1 (or the pseudogene TRBV3-2) to TRBJ1-6; D is possibly TRBD1 (6 bases). Germline loops: CDR1 LGHDT, CDR2 YNNKEL (reference sequence). V was cut by 2 bases and J by 7 bases, with 12 bases left in between. This CDR3 has 15 residues.

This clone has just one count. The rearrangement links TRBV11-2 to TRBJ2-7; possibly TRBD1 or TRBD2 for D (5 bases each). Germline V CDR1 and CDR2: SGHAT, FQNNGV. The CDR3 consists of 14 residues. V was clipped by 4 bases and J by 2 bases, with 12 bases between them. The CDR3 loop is CASSYTQGAYEQYF. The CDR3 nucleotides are TGTGCCAGCAGCTATACGCAGGGAGCCTACGAGCAGTACTTC. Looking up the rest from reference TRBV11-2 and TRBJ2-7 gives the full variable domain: EAGVAQSPRYKIIEKRQSVAFWCNPISGHATLYWYQQILGQGPKLLIQFQNNGVVDDSQLPKDRFSAERLKGVDSTLKIQPAKLEDSAVYLCASSYTQGAYEQYFGPGTRLTVT.

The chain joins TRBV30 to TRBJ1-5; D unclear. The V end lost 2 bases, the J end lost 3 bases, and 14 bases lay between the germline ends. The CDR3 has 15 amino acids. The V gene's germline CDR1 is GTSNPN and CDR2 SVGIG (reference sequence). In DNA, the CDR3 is TGTGCCTGGAGTCCGCGGACTGGCTTCAATCAGCCCCAGCATTTT. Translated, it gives CAWSPRTGFNQPQHF.

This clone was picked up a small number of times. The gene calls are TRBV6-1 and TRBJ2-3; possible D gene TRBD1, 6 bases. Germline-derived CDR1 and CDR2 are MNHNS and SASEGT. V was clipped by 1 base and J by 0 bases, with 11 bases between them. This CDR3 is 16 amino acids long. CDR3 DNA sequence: TGTGCCAGCAGTGAAGTTGGCAGGGGAAGCACAGATACGCAGTATTTT. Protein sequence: CASSEVGRGSTDTQYF.

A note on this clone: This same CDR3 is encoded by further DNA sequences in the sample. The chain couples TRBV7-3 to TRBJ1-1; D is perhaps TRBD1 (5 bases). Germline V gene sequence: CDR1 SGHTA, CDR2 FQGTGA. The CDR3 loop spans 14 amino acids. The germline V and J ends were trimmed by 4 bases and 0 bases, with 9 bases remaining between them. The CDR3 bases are TGTGCCAGCAGCTCGGGACCGATGAACACTGAAGCTTTCTTT. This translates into CASSSGPMNTEAFF.

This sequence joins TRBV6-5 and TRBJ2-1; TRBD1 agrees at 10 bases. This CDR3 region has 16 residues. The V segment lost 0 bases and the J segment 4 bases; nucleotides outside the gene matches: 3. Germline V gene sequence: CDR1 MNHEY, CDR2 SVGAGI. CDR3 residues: CASSYSGQGGYNEQFF. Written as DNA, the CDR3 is TGTGCCAGCAGTTACTCAGGACAGGGGGGGTACAATGAGCAGTTCTTC.

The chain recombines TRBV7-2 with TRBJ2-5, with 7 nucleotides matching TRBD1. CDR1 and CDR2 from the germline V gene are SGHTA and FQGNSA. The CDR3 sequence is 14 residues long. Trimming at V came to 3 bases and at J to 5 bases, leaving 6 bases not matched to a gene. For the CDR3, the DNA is TGTGCCAGCAGCTTTGACAGGGCCCGGGAGACCCAGTACTTC. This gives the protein CASSFDRARETQYF.

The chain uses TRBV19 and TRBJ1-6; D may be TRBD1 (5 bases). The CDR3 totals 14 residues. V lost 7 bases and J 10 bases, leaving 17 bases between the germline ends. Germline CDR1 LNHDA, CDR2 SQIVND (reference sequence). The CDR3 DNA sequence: TGTGCCAGTACTCCAAGGGGTCGTGGGTCACCCCTCCACTTT. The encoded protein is CASTPRGRGSPLHF.

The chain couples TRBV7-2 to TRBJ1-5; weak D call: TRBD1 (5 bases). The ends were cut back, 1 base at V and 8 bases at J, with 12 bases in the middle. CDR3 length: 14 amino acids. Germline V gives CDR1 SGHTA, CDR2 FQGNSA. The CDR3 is CASSLGQGGEPQHF. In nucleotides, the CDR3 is TGTGCCAGCAGCTTAGGGCAGGGAGGAGAGCCCCAGCATTTT.

The CDR3 DNA sequence: TGCGCCAGCAGCTTAGTCCGGAGTTCACCCCTCCACTTT. Protein sequence: CASSLVRSSPLHF. The rearrangement joins TRBV5-1 to TRBJ1-6; no reliable D call. The CDR3 covers 13 residues. Germline CDR1 reads SGHRS; CDR2 reads YFSETQ. Trimming pared 2 bases from V and 9 bases from J, leaving 9 bases between. Using reference TRBV5-1 and TRBJ1-6 for the parts outside the CDR3, the full variable domain is KAGVTQTPRYLIKTRGQQVTLSCSPISGHRSVSWYQQTPGQGLQFLFEYFSETQRNKGNFPGRFSGRQFSNSRSEMNVSTLELGDSALYLCASSLVRSSPLHFGNGTRLTVT.